This T cell receptor beta chain was obtained from a study of T-cell memory formation after mild COVID-19. Study-wide results and limits: Most CD4+ clones that shrank were in CM and EM, while CD8+ ones turned up in EMRA.

From 5'RACE with constant-segment primers came TCR alpha and TCR beta cDNA libraries that carried sample barcodes and UMIs. In TCRdb, the 5' RACE reads were re-called with MiXCR into one record per CDR3 protein. This table holds some 54,000 distinct CDR3 sequences, over 7.5% found once. Remarks on this clonotype: Its matching antigen is unknown.

In germline, CDR1 is DFQATT, CDR2 SNEGSKA (reference sequence). The V and J ends lost 5 bases and 8 bases, in that order; junction bases with no gene match: 11. The CDR3 sequence is 13 residues long. The genes are TRBV20-1 and TRBJ2-5; 7 nucleotides agree with TRBD1. The sequencing sample was made of PBMCs or a T cell subset sorted from them (not recorded which). The source of this sequence is a man aged 18 to 30 who had mild COVID-19 (a few samples of this study predate the infection). Cell type and time point are not known. CDR3 residues: CSAPGTESATQYF. CDR3 coding DNA: TGCAGTGCTCCCGGGACAGAATCCGCAACCCAGTACTTC.